Listed here are 12 T cell receptor beta chains from one sample, sequenced in a study of shared clonotypes between healthy human individuals. TCRdb's table, derived via immunoSEQ multiplex PCR, lists solely in-frame clones and lacks some. The sample includes 740,000 or so clones, less than 80% seen only once; the top ten take around 1.7%. Sequencing was carried out using memory CD4+ T cells sorted from blood. Documented subset: CD45RA-negative fraction. The receptors shown here come from a woman younger than 45 in good health.

This chain connects TRBV19 to TRBJ2-7, with 8 positions matching TRBD1. V dropped 9 bases and J dropped 5; count of bases not matched to a gene: 9. CDR3 size: 13 residues. Germline V gives CDR1 LNHDA, CDR2 SQIVND (reference sequence). The CDR3 here is CASRRTGFNEQYF. Here the CDR3 DNA reads TGTGCCAGCCGGAGGACAGGGTTCAACGAGCAGTACTTC.

The chain joins TRBV5-4 to TRBJ2-7; 9 nucleotides align to TRBD1. The CDR3 is made up of 14 amino acids. V shed 2 bases, J shed 2 bases, and the junction held 2 bases outside the gene matches. Germline assignment: CDR1 SGHNT and CDR2 YYREEE (reference sequence). CDR3: CASSLGTGPYEQYF. DNA for the CDR3: TGTGCCAGCAGCTTAGGGACAGGGCCCTACGAGCAGTACTTC.

This rearrangement joins TRBV28 to TRBJ1-5; possibly TRBD1 for D (6 bases). V was pared by 5 bases and J by 3 bases, with 17 bases between. Germline loops: CDR1 MDHEN, CDR2 SYDVKM. This CDR3 is built from 16 residues. The chain's CDR3 is CASSPTLDRINQPQHF. The CDR3 DNA sequence: TGTGCCAGCAGTCCCACCCTAGACAGGATCAATCAGCCCCAGCATTTT.

The chain links TRBV28 to TRBJ2-7; 10 bases agree with TRBD2. V gave up 5 bases and J gave up 4 bases; unmatched junction bases: 8. Per the germline V gene, CDR1 is MDHEN and CDR2 is SYDVKM. CDR3 length: 15 residues. DNA of the CDR3: TGTGCCAGCAGTCAAAGCGGGAGGGCCACGTACGAGCAGTACTTC. It codes for CASSQSGRATYEQYF.

About this clone itself: One base away lies a much larger clone, so this may be a sequencing read error. The same CDR3 also results from other DNA sequences found in this sample. J is TRBJ2-7 and V is TRBV7-9; D ambiguous. CDR1 is SEHNR and CDR2 is FQNEAQ in the germline V gene (reference sequence). The CDR3 runs to 12 residues. The germline V and J ends were trimmed by 3 bases and 0 bases, with 3 bases remaining between them. The CDR3 loop is CASSLVSYEQYF. CDR3 coding DNA: TGTGCCAGCAGCTTGGTCTCCTACGAGCAGTACTTC.

V usage is TRBV7-9 and J usage is TRBJ2-1; D tentatively reads TRBD1 or TRBD2 (5 bases each). Germline CDR1 reads SEHNR; CDR2 reads FQNEAQ (reference sequence). Trimming took off 6 bases at V and 6 bases at J, with 18 bases between the two ends. The CDR3 has 15 residues. The CDR3 sequence is CASRYGTAYTNEQFF. The CDR3 DNA follows: TGTGCCAGCAGATACGGGACGGCGTACACCAATGAGCAGTTCTTC.

This rearrangement joins TRBV10-3 to TRBJ2-3, with TRBD1 identical over 8 bases. Trimming took 2 bases from V and 0 from J; bases not matched to a gene: 10. Germline CDR1 reads ENHRY; CDR2 reads SYGVKD. This CDR3 contains 18 residues. The CDR3 DNA sequence: TGTGCCATCAGTGAGAGCCCGGGGACAGGTGCGAGCACAGATACGCAGTATTTT. Amino acid sequence: CAISESPGTGASTDTQYF.

This clone was counted many times. The J gene is TRBJ2-1, the V gene TRBV25-1; 7 bases fit TRBD2. The CDR3 consists of 18 residues. V was clipped by 3 bases and J by 2 bases; unmatched bases: 13. Germline V gene data show CDR1 as MGHDK and CDR2 as SYGVNS. CDR3 loop: CASSDLEEREGPYNEQFF. The CDR3 DNA is TGTGCCAGCAGTGATCTTGAAGAGAGGGAGGGCCCCTACAATGAGCAGTTCTTC. Variable domain in full (rest from reference TRBV25-1 and TRBJ2-1): EADIYQTPRYLVIGTGKKITLECSQTMGHDKMYWYQQDPGMELHLIHYSYGVNSTEKGDLSSESTVSRIRTEHFPLTLESARPSHTSQYLCASSDLEEREGPYNEQFFGPGTRLTVL.

This chain connects TRBV25-1 to TRBJ2-7; TRBD2 matches 10 bases. The CDR3 runs to 15 residues. Looked up from germline, CDR1 is MGHDK and CDR2 is SYGVNS. V lost 4 bases and J lost 5; bases outside the gene matches: 8. CDR3 sequence: CASSGGLAVSDEQYF. The CDR3 DNA sequence: TGTGCCAGCAGTGGAGGACTAGCGGTTTCCGACGAGCAGTACTTC.

A remark on this clone: Other nucleotide sequences in the sample specify the same CDR3. The chain links TRBV27 to TRBJ1-1, with 7 bases identical to TRBD1. This CDR3 contains 14 residues. Germline V lookup: CDR1 MNHEY, CDR2 SMNVEV (reference sequence). Trimming at V came to 6 bases and at J to 0 bases, leaving 4 bases not matched to a gene. CDR3 sequence reads: CASRLQGLNTEAFF. CDR3 in DNA: TGTGCCAGCAGACTACAGGGGTTGAACACTGAAGCTTTCTTT.

This chain links TRBV5-4 with TRBJ2-3, with D tentatively TRBD2 (6 bases). The CDR3 consists of 16 residues. Germline CDR1 and CDR2: SGHNT and YYREEE (reference sequence). With 4 bases removed from V and 0 bases from J, the gap between germline ends came to 15 bases. CDR3 bases: TGTGCCAGCAGCCTACGGACTATTTCTAGCACAGATACGCAGTATTTT. Its protein is CASSLRTISSTDTQYF.

This rearrangement joins TRBV18 to TRBJ2-6; no definite D call. Trimming pared 4 bases from V and 0 bases from J, leaving 16 bases between. Germline values: CDR1 KGHSH, CDR2 LQKENI. The CDR3 totals 18 residues. Here the CDR3 DNA reads TGTGCCAGCTCACGCCAAACAGACCAATACTCTGGGGCCAACGTCCTGACTTTC. As protein: CASSRQTDQYSGANVLTF.